These 26 T cell receptor beta chains originate from one sample sequenced in a study of blood T cell repertoires in COVID-19. TCRdb's copy holds only in-frame clones and misses some; the assay was immunoSEQ multiplex PCR. The sample holds fewer than 200,000 clones; about 90% are singletons and the top ten take 1.2%. The sample taken for sequencing was PBMCs or T cells enriched from blood (not recorded which). The receptors shown here come from a human donor with acute COVID-19. The donor label of this sample is uncertain.

The gene calls are TRBV27 and TRBJ2-7; TRBD2 is a possible D gene (6 bases). Trimming shortened V by 10 bases and J by 3 bases, and 16 bases separated the two germline ends. CDR1 and CDR2 from the germline V gene are MNHEY and SMNVEV (reference sequence). This CDR3 contains 13 residues. Here the CDR3 reads CATSEGRSYEQYF. CDR3 DNA sequence: TGTGCCACCTCGGAGGGTAGGAGCTACGAGCAGTACTTC.

V usage is TRBV21-1 and J usage is TRBJ2-1; TRBD2 is taken as the D call from the table, unchecked against the DNA. TRBV21-1 is recorded as a pseudogene. The CDR3 has 16 amino acids. The CDR3 DNA is TGTGCCAGCAGCGTCCGGGGGGGAAGGGCCTACAATGAGCAGTTCTTC. Protein sequence: CASSVRGGRAYNEQFF.

This chain uses TRBV5-5 with TRBJ2-5; D is unclear. This CDR3 has 14 amino acids. Trimming cost V 3 bases and J 2 bases, with 11 bases left between them. The germline V gene encodes CDR1 SGHKS and CDR2 YYEKEE (reference sequence). For the CDR3, the DNA is TGTGCCAGCAGCTCGGAGCCGATTCAAGAGACCCAGTACTTC. It codes for CASSSEPIQETQYF.

The rearrangement joins TRBV7-6 to TRBJ1-2, with D tentatively TRBD1 (6 bases). Germline assignment: CDR1 SGHVS and CDR2 FNYEAQ. V dropped 1 base and J dropped 3 bases, with 18 bases sitting between them. This CDR3 region has 17 residues. CDR3 amino acids: CASSLGTQGPSDYGYTF. The CDR3 DNA reads as TGTGCCAGCAGCTTAGGGACACAGGGTCCAAGCGACTATGGCTACACCTTC.

The J gene is TRBJ2-7, the V gene TRBV6-2 or TRBV6-3; the D gene is possibly TRBD2 (5 bases). The CDR3 has 15 residues. V was pared by 6 bases and J by 5 bases, with 20 bases between. From germline, CDR1 is MNHEY and CDR2 SVGEGT. The CDR3 nucleotides are TGTGCCAGCAGCCCTCGGACTGCGGTCACGGACGAGCAGTACTTC. Protein product: CASSPRTAVTDEQYF.

This clone was observed once. The rearrangement uses TRBV5-4 and TRBJ1-2; TRBD1 matches 7 bases. This CDR3 has 16 residues. Germline trimming cut 1 base from V and 6 bases from J; bases unmatched to any gene: 12. Germline V lookup: CDR1 SGHNT, CDR2 YYREEE (reference sequence). For the CDR3, the DNA is TGTGCCAGCAGCTTGCCCGGCGGGGACAGACAAAATGGCTACACCTTC. This sequence encodes CASSLPGGDRQNGYTF.

This chain links TRBV11-2 with TRBJ1-2; D remains unclear. The length of the CDR3 is 14 residues. The germline V and J ends were trimmed by 1 base and 12 bases, with 18 bases remaining between them. CDR1 and CDR2 (germline): SGHAT, FQNNGV. CDR3 sequence reads: CASSLATPGGGDTF. DNA of the CDR3: TGTGCCAGCAGCTTAGCCACTCCGGGTGGTGGAGACACCTTC.

The chain carries TRBV6-5 and TRBJ1-3; D call uncertain. CDR3 length: 13 residues. V lost 4 bases to trimming and J lost 4 bases, with 8 bases between them. Germline-derived CDR1 and CDR2 are MNHEY and SVGAGI. The CDR3 loop is CASSSFAGNTIYF. The CDR3 coding sequence is TGTGCCAGCAGTTCCTTTGCGGGAAACACCATATATTTT.

The V and J genes are TRBV4-1 and TRBJ1-3; 7 bases fit TRBD1. Germline V lookup: CDR1 MGHRA, CDR2 YSYEKL. The V gene end was trimmed by 0 bases and the J gene end by 6 bases; junction bases not matched to a gene: 2. The CDR3 sequence is 14 residues long. The chain's CDR3 is CASSQEQGQNTIYF. The CDR3 DNA reads as TGCGCCAGCAGCCAAGAACAGGGGCAAAACACCATATATTTT.

The V and J genes are TRBV11-3 and TRBJ2-2; weak D call: TRBD1 (5 bases). V gave up 5 bases and J gave up 2 bases, with 15 bases separating them. Germline V gene data show CDR1 as SGHNT and CDR2 as YENEEA. The CDR3 consists of 16 residues. Here the CDR3 DNA reads TGTGCCAGCAGCCCGTCATTTGGGGCCAACACCGGGGAGCTGTTTTTT. Translating gives CASSPSFGANTGELFF.

The count of this clone is one. V is TRBV6-6 and J is TRBJ2-1; 9 positions agree with TRBD1. J was trimmed by 6 bases and V by 0 bases; bases with no gene match: 6. CDR3 size: 16 residues. CDR1 is MNHNY, CDR2 SVGAGI, per germline (reference sequence). The DNA for the CDR3 is TGTGCCAGCAGTTACTCGCAATCGACAGGGGGCAATGAGCAGTTCTTC. Residues: CASSYSQSTGGNEQFF.

The chain has TRBV11-2 and TRBJ1-4; TRBD1 agrees at 8 bases. V gave up 4 bases and J gave up 8 bases; unmatched junction bases: 6. The CDR3 spans 14 residues. In germline, CDR1 is SGHAT, CDR2 FQNNGV. The CDR3 coding sequence is TGTGCCAGCAGCTACGGACAGGGCGGGGAAAAACTGTTTTTT. Encoded protein: CASSYGQGGEKLFF.

The gene calls are TRBV9 and TRBJ1-2; 7 nucleotides agree with TRBD1. Germline V gene lookup returns CDR1 SGDLS and CDR2 YYNGEE. The CDR3 length is 14 residues. With 2 bases clipped from V and 7 bases from J, the junction kept 8 bases outside the gene matches. The CDR3 is CASSVLTGFRGYTF. As DNA, the CDR3 is TGTGCCAGCAGCGTCTTGACAGGGTTTCGTGGCTACACCTTC.

The chain uses TRBV4-1 and TRBJ2-2; tentatively, D is TRBD1 (5 bases). The length of the CDR3 is 17 residues. V gave up 1 base and J gave up 4 bases, with 16 bases separating them. Germline V lookup: CDR1 MGHRA, CDR2 YSYEKL. CDR3 region: CASSQGSRGASTGELFF. Written as DNA, the CDR3 is TGCGCCAGCAGCCAAGGGAGTCGTGGGGCGAGCACCGGGGAGCTGTTTTTT.

The chain uses TRBV5-1 and TRBJ2-7, with TRBD1 matching 8 bases. V was pared by 3 bases and J by 5 bases, with 7 bases of the junction left unmatched. The CDR3 loop spans 14 amino acids. The germline CDR1 and CDR2 sequences are SGHRS and YFSETQ. The CDR3 reads CASSSGQGVHEQYF. The CDR3 bases are TGCGCCAGCAGCTCCGGACAGGGAGTCCACGAGCAGTACTTC.

V is TRBV5-1 and J is TRBJ2-6; D not certain. CDR1 is SGHRS and CDR2 is YFSETQ in the germline V gene. The CDR3 loop spans 15 amino acids. V was cut by 4 bases and J by 0 bases, with 8 bases left in between. The CDR3 DNA is TGCGCCAGCAGCCCCCTCCCCTCTGGGGCCAACGTCCTGACTTTC. Its protein product is CASSPLPSGANVLTF.

This sequence joins TRBV2 and TRBJ1-4; 8 bases match TRBD1. Trimming removed 4 bases from V and 8 bases from J; junction bases left unmatched: 6. Germline CDR1 and CDR2: SNHLY and FYNNEI. This CDR3 region has 14 residues. The CDR3 sequence: CASSAGGAGEKLFF. The CDR3 DNA reads as TGTGCCAGCAGTGCAGGGGGCGCCGGGGAAAAACTGTTTTTT.

The chain combines TRBV19 with TRBJ2-1; 8 bases match TRBD2. The V segment lost 4 bases and the J segment 5 bases; nucleotides outside the gene matches: 1. This CDR3 region has 13 residues. The germline CDR1 and CDR2 sequences are LNHDA and SQIVND (reference sequence). The CDR3 nucleotides read TGTGCCAGTAGTACTAGCGGGCACAATGAGCAGTTCTTC. Translated: CASSTSGHNEQFF. The whole variable domain, filled in from reference TRBV19 and TRBJ2-1, reads DGGITQSPKYLFRKEGQNVTLSCEQNLNHDAMYWYRQDPGQGLRLIYYSQIVNDFQKGDIAEGYSVSREKKESFPLTVTSAQKNPTAFYLCASSTSGHNEQFFGPGTRLTVL.

The V call is TRBV4-1, the J call TRBJ1-2; the match to TRBD1 covers 9 bases. CDR3 length: 15 residues. J was trimmed by 2 bases and V by 2 bases; bases with no gene match: 3. Germline CDR1 reads MGHRA; CDR2 reads YSYEKL. CDR3 residues: CASSQPGTGNYGYTF. CDR3 DNA sequence: TGCGCCAGCAGCCAACCCGGGACAGGGAACTATGGCTACACCTTC.

The gene calls are TRBV7-2 and TRBJ2-5, with TRBD2 matching 11 bases. The CDR3 is 15 residues long. CDR1 and CDR2 from the germline V gene are SGHTA and FQGNSA. Trimming removed 5 bases from V and 4 bases from J; junction bases left unmatched: 6. In DNA form, the CDR3 reads TGTGCCAGCAGCGTTAGCGGGGGGGCCAGAGAGACCCAGTACTTC. Its protein product is CASSVSGGARETQYF.

The chain links TRBV5-1 to TRBJ2-7, with D tentatively TRBD2 (6 bases). The CDR3 spans 13 residues. The germline V and J ends were trimmed by 5 bases and 4 bases, with 13 bases remaining between them. Germline lookup yields CDR1 SGHRS and CDR2 YFSETQ. In DNA, the CDR3 is TGCGCCAGCAGACCCGGGAGTTCATACGAGCAGTACTTC. This encodes CASRPGSSYEQYF.

This chain uses TRBV20-1 with TRBJ1-2, with D hard to call. Trimming took off 2 bases at V and 8 bases at J, with 9 bases between the two ends. Germline lookup yields CDR1 DFQATT and CDR2 SNEGSKA (reference sequence). The CDR3 has 11 amino acids. DNA of the CDR3: TGCAGTGCTAGACATCCAGGAGGCTACACCTTC. Encoded protein: CSARHPGGYTF.

This clone was seen a single time. V gene TRBV5-1 combines with J gene TRBJ2-2; TRBD1 matches at 7 bases. CDR1 SGHRS and CDR2 YFSETQ come from the germline V gene. J gave up 2 bases and V 4 bases, and 5 bases lay outside the gene matches. The CDR3 is made up of 15 amino acids. The CDR3 region is CASSPGQTNTGELFF. In nucleotides, the CDR3 is TGCGCCAGCAGCCCGGGACAGACCAACACCGGGGAGCTGTTTTTT.

The gene calls are TRBV2 and TRBJ1-1; D remains unclear. Germline V gene lookup returns CDR1 SNHLY and CDR2 FYNNEI. Trimming took 1 base from V and 4 from J, leaving 10 bases between them. The CDR3 runs 14 residues. The CDR3 sequence is CASSEGTSVTEAFF. CDR3 nucleotide sequence: TGTGCCAGCAGTGAAGGCACTTCGGTCACTGAAGCTTTCTTT.

This chain connects TRBV5-6 to TRBJ2-3; D may be TRBD2 (6 bases). Germline V CDR1 and CDR2: SGHDT, YYEEEE. V was cut by 3 bases and J by 1 base, with 12 bases left in between. This CDR3 region has 15 residues. This chain's CDR3 is CASSSGGSGTDTQYF. The CDR3 bases are TGTGCCAGCAGCTCCGGGGGTTCGGGCACAGATACGCAGTATTTT.

The CDR3 spells CASSLLGTSKQGTEAFF. As DNA, the CDR3 is TGTGCCAGCAGCTTACTTGGTACCTCCAAACAGGGCACTGAAGCTTTCTTT. This rearrangement joins TRBV7-9 to TRBJ1-1; D is perhaps TRBD1 (6 bases). The CDR3 extends over 17 amino acids. Trimming shortened V by 2 bases and J by 4 bases, and 20 bases separated the two germline ends. Per germline, CDR1 SEHNR and CDR2 FQNEAQ (reference sequence).